The clone carrying this TCR beta chain has more than one count but fewer than ten. Its antigen is unidentified. Unique molecular identifiers were built into the TCRbeta library. TCRdb independently ran MiXCR on the PCR reads; one entry per CDR3 protein. The repertoire holds fewer than 750,000 distinct CDR3 sequences, 27% seen once, with about 35% in the top ten. The data were taken from a study of T-cell reconstitution after alpha-beta-depleted transplantation in children. Study observations and caveats: A year post-transplant, T-cell counts and diversity derived mostly from newly produced T cells. Expanded graft clones, several hundred of them, were reportedly the source of alpha-beta T cells about two months after transplant. There were some patients whose high TCRbeta diversity at day 60 came from surviving recipient T cells and thymic progenitors.

Germline loops: CDR1 LGHDT, CDR2 YNNKEL (reference sequence). CDR3 size: 18 residues. Trimming took 4 bases from V and 5 from J; bases not matched to a gene: 15. The chain employs TRBV3-1 and TRBJ2-1; 9 nucleotides agree with TRBD2. Sequences were derived from PBMCs, sampled before TCRalphabeta/CD19-depleted stem cell transplant. The TCR comes from a boy in the first two years of life with Wiskott-Aldrich syndrome, due to receive a stem cell transplant. This CDR3 is CASSPLAGRGSDNNEQFF. DNA for the CDR3: TGTGCCAGCAGCCCCCTAGCGGGAAGGGGTTCGGATAACAATGAGCAGTTCTTC.